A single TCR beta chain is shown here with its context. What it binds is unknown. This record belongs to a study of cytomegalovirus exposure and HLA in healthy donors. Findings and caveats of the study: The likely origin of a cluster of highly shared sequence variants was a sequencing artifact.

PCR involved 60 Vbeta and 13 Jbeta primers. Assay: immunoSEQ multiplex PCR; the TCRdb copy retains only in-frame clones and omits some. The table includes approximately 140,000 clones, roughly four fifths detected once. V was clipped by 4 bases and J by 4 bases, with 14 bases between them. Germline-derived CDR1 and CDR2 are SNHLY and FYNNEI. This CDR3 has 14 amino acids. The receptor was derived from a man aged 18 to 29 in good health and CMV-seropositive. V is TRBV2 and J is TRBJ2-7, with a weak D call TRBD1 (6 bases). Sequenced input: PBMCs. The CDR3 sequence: CASSAGAFGYEQYF. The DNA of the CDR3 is TGTGCCAGCAGTGCAGGGGCGTTTGGTTACGAGCAGTACTTC.